The rows below give T cell receptor beta chains drawn from one sample of a study of T cell repertoires in cytomegalovirus infection. One entry per CDR3 protein results from TCRdb running MiXCR on the reads. The sample holds approximately 630,000 distinct CDR3 sequences, less than 25% seen once. The sequencing input was CD8+ T cells from PBMCs. Receptor source: a human donor in good health (CMV status not recorded). Some clones in this sample may be carry-over from other donors' samples. Each CDR3 is given without its conserved first and last residue. D genes are given only for firm matches. Rows give clone size only sometimes, using once, few, many, or a class for an expanded clone.

cdr3_length | v_call | d_call | clone_size | cdr3_aa
13 | TRBV20-1 | NA | few | SARDLQAIIYGYT
12 | TRBV7-9 | NA | NA | ASRQHSVQETQY
13 | TRBV28 | NA | NA | ASSRRPVGIGEQF
12 | TRBV12-5 | NA | NA | ASGPGVGKNEQF
15 | TRBV7-6 | TRBD1 | NA | TSSLGRTGGAVDTQY
13 | TRBV10-3 | NA | NA | AISDSFANTGELF
15 | TRBV7-2 | NA | few | ASSLLESSGLQETQY
14 | TRBV7-8 | NA | many | ASSLPLTGMDYGYT
16 | TRBV2 | NA | NA | ASSEGTGFSSGANVLT
11 | TRBV6-2/TRBV6-3 | NA | few | ASSPLDQETQY
11 | TRBV7-9 | NA | many | ASSLKGGYEQY
13 | TRBV14 | NA | NA | ASSQFQEALKAQY
10 | TRBV29-1 | NA | few | SVGNMATEAF
12 | TRBV14 | NA | once | ASSQSGGGDTQY
15 | TRBV6-2/TRBV6-3 | TRBD1 | few | ASSNRTGYVGGDEQF
13 | TRBV7-6 | NA | many | ASSLDPRAGETQY
12 | TRBV6-5 | NA | many | ASSYHPGYNEQF
12 | TRBV20-1 | NA | NA | SAREIVNGETQY
11 | TRBV28 | TRBD2 | few | ASTLAGQETQY
12 | TRBV7-9 | NA | many | ASSLGGNNQPQH
14 | TRBV10-3 | TRBD2 | NA | ATQTRLAGVGNEQF
12 | TRBV27 | NA | few | ASSLSIRGYGYT
12 | TRBV7-2 | NA | NA | ANSLGERKNEQF
12 | TRBV25-1 | NA | NA | ASSEFQGLNIQY
15 | TRBV4-1 | NA | NA | ASSQLTGGPSTDTQY
12 | TRBV7-2 | NA | NA | ASSLVVDFYEQY
13 | TRBV27 | NA | NA | ASSLVARGTGELF
12 | TRBV2 | NA | NA | ASIGGIYQETQC
12 | TRBV11-2 | NA | few | ASSSEFGDGIQY
11 | TRBV6-5 | TRBD1 | many | ASSFQGVPEAF
13 | TRBV5-1 | NA | NA | ASSLALGLQETQY
15 | TRBV6-6 | TRBD2 | NA | ASSYSMLAGGYNEQF
11 | TRBV12-3/TRBV12-4 | NA | many | ASSFGRVQPQH
11 | TRBV19 | TRBD1 | many | ASSTRGHSEAF
12 | TRBV28 | TRBD1 | few | ASSADRVGETQY
10 | TRBV5-1 | TRBD1 | NA | ASGKAGGEAF
14 | TRBV12-3/TRBV12-4 | NA | few | ASSLDWEGLGTEAF
14 | TRBV15 | NA | NA | ATSNWGGPYTDTQY
15 | TRBV7-2 | TRBD1 | many | ASSLGQGPGSNQPQH
12 | TRBV29-1 | TRBD2 | NA | SVEGLAGDPEQY
12 | TRBV7-7 | NA | few | ASSLGFGADTQY
11 | TRBV29-1 | TRBD1 | few | SARGLGANVLT
12 | TRBV7-9 | NA | NA | ASRGGGRQETQY
12 | TRBV20-1 | NA | NA | SARLAPIQETQY
13 | TRBV7-9 | NA | many | ASSFSSRRAETQY
13 | TRBV2 | NA | few | ASSGGGFYNSPLH
15 | TRBV7-6 | NA | NA | ASTGNVVGTSYNEQF
14 | TRBV12-3/TRBV12-4 | NA | many | ASSFYREMNTGELF